A selection of T cell receptor beta chains follows, all from one sample in a study of PD-L1 blockade in urothelial cancer. The protocol was immunoSEQ multiplex PCR, while the TCRdb copy is restricted to in-frame clones and leaves out a portion. The profile shows 45,000 to 55,000 clones, approximately 86% of them singletons. The material was PBMCs, obtained around atezolizumab (anti-PD-L1) treatment. These receptors came from a man between 60 and 70 years old with urothelial cancer. Both conserved end residues are part of each CDR3. Fields, in order: CDR3 protein, CDR3 DNA, D gene, J gene, clone size, V gene. A D gene is named only where the DNA matches it firmly. Where a row states a size, it is once, few, many or the class of an expanded clone; other rows omit it.

CASSFRDKTNYGYTF	TGTGCCAGCAGCTTCAGGGACAAAACTAACTATGGCTACACCTTC	NA	TRBJ1-2	once	TRBV5-6
CASSPTGVYEKLFF	TGTGCCAGCAGCCCGACAGGGGTTTATGAAAAACTGTTTTTT	TRBD1	TRBJ1-4	NA	TRBV28
CASSLLRTRSTDTQYF	TGTGCCAGCAGCTTGTTGCGGACAAGGAGCACAGATACGCAGTATTTT	NA	TRBJ2-3	NA	TRBV5-6
CASSDSTGGKETQYF	TGTGCCAGCAGTGATTCGACAGGGGGTAAAGAGACCCAGTACTTC	TRBD1	TRBJ2-5	NA	TRBV6-1
CASSPSAGAIGEAFF	TGTGCCAGCAGCCCCTCGGCAGGGGCCATCGGTGAAGCTTTCTTT	NA	TRBJ1-1	NA	TRBV7-3
CASGSQRPGQGFSYNEQFF	TGTGCTAGTGGTTCACAACGACCCGGACAGGGGTTCTCCTACAATGAGCAGTTCTTC	TRBD1	TRBJ2-1	once	TRBV12-5
CASSFQISGNTIYF	TGTGCCAGCAGCTTTCAAATCTCTGGAAACACCATATATTTT	NA	TRBJ1-3	NA	TRBV7-8
CASSETAGGPGIDIQYF	TGTGCCAGCAGTGAGACAGCGGGGGGGCCCGGCATCGACATTCAGTACTTC	TRBD2	TRBJ2-4	once	TRBV14
CASSPTGWNTGELFF	TGCGCCAGCAGCCCCACAGGGTGGAACACCGGGGAGCTGTTTTTT	NA	TRBJ2-2	NA	TRBV5-1
CASSYSGGDSEQYF	TGCGCCAGCAGCTATAGCGGGGGGGATAGCGAGCAGTACTTC	TRBD2	TRBJ2-7	NA	TRBV5-1
CASSRDRVNTEAFF	TGTGCCAGTTCCCGGGACAGAGTGAACACTGAAGCTTTCTTT	TRBD1	TRBJ1-1	NA	TRBV2
CASSQGGLDTDTQYF	TGCGCCAGCAGCCAAGGAGGGTTGGATACAGATACGCAGTATTTT	NA	TRBJ2-3	NA	TRBV4-3
CSVVVESSTNEKLFF	TGCAGCGTTGTGGTTGAGAGCTCAACTAATGAAAAACTGTTTTTT	NA	TRBJ1-4	NA	TRBV29-1
CASSEIGEVSPLHF	TGTGCCAGCAGCGAAATTGGGGAGGTGTCACCCCTCCACTTT	NA	TRBJ1-6	NA	TRBV9
CASSLGTSGAYNEQFF	TGTGCCAGCTCACTAGGGACTAGCGGGGCCTACAATGAGCAGTTCTTC	TRBD2	TRBJ2-1	NA	TRBV18
CASSLDRDYGYTF	TGCGCCAGCAGCTTGGACAGGGACTATGGCTACACCTTC	NA	TRBJ1-2	NA	TRBV5-1
CASSRGGGGAAETQYF	TGTGCCAGCAGCAGAGGGGGCGGGGGGGCAGCGGAGACCCAGTACTTC	TRBD2	TRBJ2-5	NA	TRBV9
CSASSGGPSYNEQFF	TGCAGCGCATCTAGCGGGGGGCCGTCGTACAATGAGCAGTTCTTC	TRBD2	TRBJ2-1	NA	TRBV29-1
CASSKAVVAGTSGVISYNEQFF	TGTGCCAGCAGCAAAGCGGTAGTGGCCGGGACTAGCGGGGTCATCTCCTACAATGAGCAGTTCTTC	TRBD2	TRBJ2-1	NA	TRBV7-3
CASSVTTRTGELFF	TGTGCCAGCAGCGTCACGACACGCACCGGGGAGCTGTTTTTT	NA	TRBJ2-2	NA	TRBV9
CASVQDAQGKAFF	TGTGCCAGCGTACAAGACGCCCAGGGTAAAGCTTTCTTT	NA	TRBJ1-1	NA	TRBV7-9
CASSGQGGTEAFF	TGTGCCAGTAGTGGGCAGGGGGGCACTGAAGCTTTCTTT	TRBD1	TRBJ1-1	once	TRBV19
CASGQFKEKLFF	TGTGCCAGCGGACAGTTCAAGGAAAAACTGTTTTTT	NA	TRBJ1-4	once	TRBV7-2
CAWTREGALRTEAFF	TGTGCCTGGACGAGAGAGGGGGCCTTACGCACTGAAGCTTTCTTT	TRBD1	TRBJ1-1	NA	TRBV30
CASSSGTTVQETQYF	TGCGCCAGCAGCTCGGGGACAACGGTCCAAGAGACCCAGTACTTC	NA	TRBJ2-5	NA	TRBV5-1
CASSSRDRGTYF	TGTGCCAGCAGCTCTCGCGACAGGGGCACCTACTTT	TRBD1	TRBJ1-1	NA	TRBV13
CASSQAHGEDSYEQYF	TGCGCCAGCAGCCAAGCCCACGGGGAGGACTCCTACGAGCAGTACTTC	NA	TRBJ2-7	NA	TRBV4-1
CASSSSGDRTNYGYTF	TGTGCCAGCAGTTCCTCGGGGGACAGGACTAACTATGGCTACACCTTC	TRBD1	TRBJ1-2	NA	TRBV6-5
CASSLVNARPQHF	TGTGCCAGCAGCTTAGTAAACGCGAGGCCCCAGCATTTT	NA	TRBJ1-5	NA	TRBV7-9
CAISPGSGNQPQHF	TGTGCCATCAGCCCGGGATCGGGCAATCAGCCCCAGCATTTT	NA	TRBJ1-5	NA	TRBV10-3
CSALRTSGETQYF	TGCAGCGCTCTTAGGACTAGCGGGGAGACCCAGTACTTC	TRBD2	TRBJ2-5	NA	TRBV29-1
CATTANKVLAGAGETQYF	TGTGCCACCACCGCGAACAAAGTTTTAGCGGGGGCCGGAGAGACCCAGTACTTC	TRBD2	TRBJ2-5	NA	TRBV15
CASSLSSGIGAFF	TGCGCCAGCAGTTTGTCGTCAGGGATTGGAGCTTTCTTT	NA	TRBJ1-1	few	TRBV5-1
CAKQGLAGTSYEQYF	TGTGCTAAGCAAGGTCTAGCGGGGACCTCCTACGAGCAGTACTTC	TRBD2	TRBJ2-7	NA	TRBV2
CASSLGGQGGSYGYTF	TGTGCCAGCAGCTTAGGCGGACAGGGGGGATCCTATGGCTACACCTTC	TRBD1	TRBJ1-2	NA	TRBV7-2
CAARRRENTEAFF	TGTGCAGCCCGGCGCAGGGAGAACACTGAAGCTTTCTTT	NA	TRBJ1-1	NA	TRBV27
CASRRQGANYEQYF	TGTGCCAGCAGACGACAGGGGGCGAACTACGAGCAGTACTTC	TRBD1	TRBJ2-7	NA	TRBV7-8
CASSLGQSTDTQYF	TGTGCCAGCAGCTTGGGACAGTCGACAGATACGCAGTATTTT	NA	TRBJ2-3	NA	TRBV5-6
CASSPQTGPGQYF	TGTGCCAGTAGTCCTCAGACAGGCCCCGGCCAGTATTTT	NA	TRBJ2-3	NA	TRBV19
CASSESYEQFF	TGTGCCAGCAGTGAGAGCTATGAGCAGTTCTTC	NA	TRBJ2-1	NA	TRBV25-1
CASSRDRGGNTIYF	TGTGCCAGCAGTAGGGACAGGGGTGGAAACACCATATATTTT	TRBD1	TRBJ1-3	NA	TRBV6-1
CASSLDDRKPQHF	TGTGCCAGCAGCTTAGACGACAGAAAGCCCCAGCATTTT	NA	TRBJ1-5	NA	TRBV28
CASRPRQGTYEQYF	TGTGCCAGCAGGCCGAGACAGGGAACTTACGAGCAGTACTTC	TRBD1	TRBJ2-7	NA	TRBV27
CASSMDRDYGYTF	TGTGCCAGCAGTATGGACAGGGACTATGGCTACACCTTC	TRBD1	TRBJ1-2	NA	TRBV25-1
CASSQSRGTGDSSGANVLTF	TGTGCCAGCAGCCAGAGTAGAGGGACAGGGGACTCGTCTGGGGCCAACGTCCTGACTTTC	TRBD1	TRBJ2-6	NA	TRBV4-2
CASSQDLQGAFNEQFF	TGCGCCAGCAGCCAAGATCTACAGGGGGCATTCAATGAGCAGTTCTTC	TRBD1	TRBJ2-1	NA	TRBV4-3
CASSYSTGGGTEAFF	TGTGCCAGCAGTTACTCTACAGGGGGCGGCACTGAAGCTTTCTTT	TRBD1	TRBJ1-1	NA	TRBV6-5
CASSKDRVSTGELFF	TGTGCCAGCAGTAAAGACAGGGTGAGCACCGGGGAGCTGTTTTTT	TRBD1	TRBJ2-2	NA	TRBV6-1
CASSFLQASYEQYF	TGCGCCAGCAGCTTTCTCCAGGCCTCCTACGAGCAGTACTTC	NA	TRBJ2-7	NA	TRBV5-1
CASSLDRFSNYGYTF	TGTGCCAGCAGCTTGGACAGGTTCTCTAACTATGGCTACACCTTC	NA	TRBJ1-2	NA	TRBV5-5
CSVAGGNTEAFF	TGCAGCGTTGCAGGGGGGAACACTGAAGCTTTCTTT	TRBD1	TRBJ1-1	NA	TRBV29-1
CADGLAGGGEETQYF	TGTGCCGACGGACTAGCGGGGGGCGGGGAAGAGACCCAGTACTTC	TRBD2	TRBJ2-5	NA	TRBV2
CATSTGMNTEAFF	TGCGCCACCTCGACAGGTATGAACACTGAAGCTTTCTTT	NA	TRBJ1-1	NA	TRBV10-1
CASSPRGLAGGETQYF	TGTGCCAGCAGTCCCCGCGGACTAGCGGGTGGGGAGACCCAGTACTTC	TRBD2	TRBJ2-5	once	TRBV27
CASSGTRNTGELFF	TGTGCCAGTTCGGGGACACGAAACACCGGGGAGCTGTTTTTT	NA	TRBJ2-2	NA	TRBV6-6
CASIRQGETYEQYF	TGTGCCAGCATCAGACAGGGGGAAACCTACGAGCAGTACTTC	TRBD1	TRBJ2-7	many	TRBV7-2
CASSPRGVGGEKLFF	TGTGCCAGCAGCCCCCGGGGGGTAGGGGGTGAAAAACTGTTTTTT	NA	TRBJ1-4	NA	TRBV9
CASSLAGERGYTF	TGTGCCAGCAGCTTGGCCGGAGAGCGTGGCTACACCTTC	NA	TRBJ1-2	NA	TRBV13
CASSLESGGEQYF	TGTGCCAGCAGCTTAGAGTCAGGTGGCGAGCAGTACTTC	NA	TRBJ2-7	NA	TRBV7-9
CASSPRQGFTDTQYF	TGTGCCAGCTCACCACGACAGGGGTTTACAGATACGCAGTATTTT	TRBD1	TRBJ2-3	NA	TRBV18